This T cell receptor beta chain was sequenced during a study of memory CD8 T cells in hepatitis C reinfection listed by TCRdb under 2017. A note on the overall study: Among the donors, three cleared two back-to-back HCV infections on their own, whereas two got rid of a primary infection but ended up chronically infected after reinfection. Between about 2009 and 2012, five reinfection cases that had stored pre-reinfection samples were identified. Participants who had resolved a prior HCV infection were followed every 3 months in the reinfection study. The study tracked the TCR beta repertoire of virus-specific CD8 T cells longitudinally across an HCV reinfection episode in a few donors. Late or post reinfection samples were obtained 12 to 24 weeks after detection of reinfection. HCV reinfection was defined by a positive HCV RNA test following two negative tests taken at least 60 days apart.

Overall study results and their limits: Because the study included only a few donors, definitive conclusions about public clonotypes linked to secondary clearance could not be reached.

The time point label for this specimen denotes: late/post reinfection, 12 to 24 weeks after detection. The sorted cells were sequenced directly ex vivo, without any in vitro expansion ahead of TCR sequencing. The donors were people who inject drugs and were enrolled in Canada's Montreal Acute Hepatitis C Cohort Study (HEPCO). As controls, total naive CD8 T cells, sorted as viable CD3+ CD8+ CD45RO-, were obtained from two donors at each of the three reinfection time points. Before sorting, cryopreserved peripheral blood mononuclear cells were thawed and used as the source for purifying CD8 T cells. The MACS CD8+ T cell Isolation Kit was used to enrich CD8 T cells through negative selection. Cells were sorted on a BD FACSAria II sorter running FACSDiva software, and FlowJo was used to analyze the data. The library was prepared using the immunoSEQ multiplex PCR assay. Genomic DNA was pulled from the sorted cells, and the automated high-throughput method of Adaptive Biotechnologies was used to sequence the TCR beta V, D and J regions. A two-step, bias-controlled multiplex PCR was used to amplify CDR3 regions. Amplified TCR beta libraries were sequenced on an Illumina instrument. As for the authors' bioinformatics: Demultiplexed reads were processed to reduce amplification and sequencing bias, and CDR3 sequences were assigned to gene families using the IMGT database. ImmunoSEQ software version 2.0 was used to analyze repertoire data. Clonotype lists were filtered to remove out-of-frame sequences as well as sequences containing stop codons in the CDR3. Clonotypes with a frequency below 0.01% were excluded because such low-frequency clonotypes corresponded to less than one cell. Richness was computed as observed richness divided by input cell number, and evenness as Shannon entropy divided by log observed richness. Repertoire diversity and similarity between time points were quantified using Simpson diversity and Morisita-Horn overlap indices. Clonotypes were grouped as dominant (>1%), sub-dominant (0.5-0.99%), low abundance (0.1-0.49%) or lowest abundance (<0.1%). A germline index was calculated as total CDR3 length minus total nucleotide additions, divided by total CDR3 length. TCRdb retrieved this table from immuneACCESS and kept in-frame rearrangements only. Not all clones are present; in checked studies, unresolved V genes account for under half, and no reason is known for the remainder. The DNA was the basis for D and trimming; V, J and clone size are from that table. The table for this sample lists about 46,000 clones; nearly 90% of them were counted only once. The ten largest make up more than 0.65% of the sample.

This clone was observed a handful of times. Which antigen it targets is not known. Base qualities are not recorded, but no much larger clone differs from it by a single base. This clonotype was sampled from a man younger than 30 with hepatitis C virus infection. Specimen: naive CD8+ T cells sorted from blood. The sample's cell subset or site label is to be understood as: total naive CD8+CD45RO- T cells.

The bases read TGTGCCATCAGTGAGTCAGTCCTGGCGGTGGCTGGGGGCTACACCTTC. Its amino acids are CAISESVLAVAGGYTF. Recombination connected TRBV10-3 to TRBJ1-2, with no confident D gene call. The CDR3 sequence holds 16 residues, the cysteine and phenylalanine included. Just CDR3 DNA is preserved here, 48 bases in frame from base 1. V and J are truncated by 0 bases and 8 bases respectively, leaving an intervening sequence of 19 bases. CDR1 ENHRY and CDR2 SYGVKD were looked up in the germline V gene.